This entry describes one T cell receptor beta chain. Its specificity is not known. With V trimmed by 5 bases and J by 3 bases, 5 bases remained unmatched. This CDR3 comprises 15 residues. Germline V lookup: CDR1 MNHNS, CDR2 SASEGT. This specimen belongs to a study of T-cell memory formation after mild COVID-19. One entry per CDR3 protein, called by TCRdb with MiXCR from the 5' RACE reads. The sample carries approximately 570,000 distinct CDR3 sequences, about a sixth recorded once. General study findings and limits: Clones contracting across day 15 to 85 had a balanced CD4/CD8 profile; later expanding clones leaned CD4+. For contracting clones, CD4+ ones sat mainly in CM and EM, CD8+ in EMRA.

The receptor was isolated from an adult woman who had mild COVID-19 (a few samples of this study predate the infection). Cell type and time point are not known. The sequencing sample was made of PBMCs or a T cell subset sorted from them (not recorded which). This chain joins TRBV6-1 and TRBJ2-2, with 8 bases fitting TRBD1. The DNA for the CDR3 is TGTGCCAGCAGTCCTCCGGGACAGGACACCGGGGAGCTGTTTTTT. Amino acid sequence: CASSPPGQDTGELFF.